This T cell receptor beta chain was recovered during a study of beta chain features in type 1 diabetes. Germline CDR1 is SNHLY and CDR2 is FYNNEI. After removal of 5 bases from V and 8 bases from J, the junction contained 10 bases not matched to a gene. The CDR3 is made up of 15 amino acids. Study results and caveats: Patients' naive, central memory and Treg TCRB repertoires seemed closer to one another than those of healthy donors.

To note about this clone: The antigen remains undetermined.

Investigators reverse transcribed all isolated RNA, so they sequenced expressed TCRB transcripts. Clones were read by immunoSEQ multiplex PCR, and TCRdb kept only the in-frame ones, dropping some. The sample carries around 500,000 clones, 11% recorded once. This chain uses TRBV2 with TRBJ2-1, with 9 bases fitting TRBD1. The receptor was isolated from a woman aged 18-30 years in good health. The sequenced sample was naive CD4+ T cells from blood. The CDR3 DNA sequence: TGTGCCAGCAGTTTGGGGACAGGGTTGGGGGATGAGCAGTTCTTC. It specifies CASSLGTGLGDEQFF.